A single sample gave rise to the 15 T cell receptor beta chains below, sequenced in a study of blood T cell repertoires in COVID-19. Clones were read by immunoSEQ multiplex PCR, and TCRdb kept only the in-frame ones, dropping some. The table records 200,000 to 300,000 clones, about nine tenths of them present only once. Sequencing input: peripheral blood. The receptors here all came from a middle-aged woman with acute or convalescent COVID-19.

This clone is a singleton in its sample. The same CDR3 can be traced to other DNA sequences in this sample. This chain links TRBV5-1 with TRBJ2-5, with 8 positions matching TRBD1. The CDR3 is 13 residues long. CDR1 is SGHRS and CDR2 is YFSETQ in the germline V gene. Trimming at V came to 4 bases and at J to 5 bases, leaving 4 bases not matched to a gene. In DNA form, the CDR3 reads TGCGCCAGCAGCCCGGACAGGGTTGAGACCCAGTACTTC. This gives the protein CASSPDRVETQYF.

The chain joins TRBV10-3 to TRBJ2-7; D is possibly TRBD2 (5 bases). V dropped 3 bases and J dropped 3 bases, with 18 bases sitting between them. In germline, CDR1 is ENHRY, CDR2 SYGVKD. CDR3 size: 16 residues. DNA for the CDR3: TGTGCCATCAGTGACCCGGGCGGGCGAGGTAGCTACGAGCAGTACGTC. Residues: CAISDPGGRGSYEQYV.

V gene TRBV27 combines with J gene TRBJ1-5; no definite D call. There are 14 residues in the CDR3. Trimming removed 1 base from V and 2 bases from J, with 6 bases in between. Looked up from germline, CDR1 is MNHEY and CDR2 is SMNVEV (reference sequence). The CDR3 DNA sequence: TGTGCCAGCAGTTTATTGAGGGGCAATCAGCCCCAGCATTTT. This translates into CASSLLRGNQPQHF.

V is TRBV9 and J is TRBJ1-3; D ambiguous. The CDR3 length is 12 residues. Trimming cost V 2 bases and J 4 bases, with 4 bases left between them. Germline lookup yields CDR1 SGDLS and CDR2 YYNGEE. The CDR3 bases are TGTGCCAGCAGCGTGCTAGGAAACACCATATATTTT. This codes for CASSVLGNTIYF.

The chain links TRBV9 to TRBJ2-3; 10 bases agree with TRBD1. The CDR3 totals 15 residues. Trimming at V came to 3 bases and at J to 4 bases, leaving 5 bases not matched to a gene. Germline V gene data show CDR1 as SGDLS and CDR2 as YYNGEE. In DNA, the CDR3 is TGTGCCAGCAGCGCGACAGGGGGCGCCGCAGATACGCAGTATTTT. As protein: CASSATGGAADTQYF.

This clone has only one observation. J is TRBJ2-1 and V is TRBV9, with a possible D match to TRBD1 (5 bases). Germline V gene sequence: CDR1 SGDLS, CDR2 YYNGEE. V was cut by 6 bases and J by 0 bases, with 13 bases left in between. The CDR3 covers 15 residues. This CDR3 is CASNVGQSSYNEQFF. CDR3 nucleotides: TGTGCCAGCAATGTCGGACAAAGCTCCTACAATGAGCAGTTCTTC.

The CDR3 protein is CASSGTGAGEETQYF. As DNA, the CDR3 is TGTGCCAGCAGTGGAACAGGGGCTGGTGAGGAGACCCAGTACTTC. The chain recombines TRBV2 with TRBJ2-5; 7 nucleotides agree with TRBD1. Losses at the gene ends were 4 bases for V and 5 bases for J; bases not matched to a gene: 10. This CDR3 contains 15 residues. Germline V CDR1 and CDR2: SNHLY, FYNNEI. Full variable domain (missing parts from reference TRBV2 and TRBJ2-5): EPEVTQTPSHQVTQMGQEVILRCVPISNHLYFYWYRQILGQKVEFLVSFYNNEISEKSEIFDDQFSVERPDGSNFTLKIRSTKLEDSAMYFCASSGTGAGEETQYFGPGTRLLVL.

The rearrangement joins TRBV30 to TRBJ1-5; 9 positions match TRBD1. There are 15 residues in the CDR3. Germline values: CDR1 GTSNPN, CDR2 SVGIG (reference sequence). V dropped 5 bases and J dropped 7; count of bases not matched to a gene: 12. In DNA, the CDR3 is TGTGCCTGGCGTGAAACAGGGGGCGCTGGGCAGCCCCAGCATTTT. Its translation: CAWRETGGAGQPQHF.

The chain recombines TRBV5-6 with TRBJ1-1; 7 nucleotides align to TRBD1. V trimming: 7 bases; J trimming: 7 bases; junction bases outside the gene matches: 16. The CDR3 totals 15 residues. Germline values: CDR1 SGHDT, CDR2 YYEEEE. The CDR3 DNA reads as TGTGCCAGCGGACCGGGACAGTTAATTCAAGGTGAAGCTTTCTTT. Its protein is CASGPGQLIQGEAFF.

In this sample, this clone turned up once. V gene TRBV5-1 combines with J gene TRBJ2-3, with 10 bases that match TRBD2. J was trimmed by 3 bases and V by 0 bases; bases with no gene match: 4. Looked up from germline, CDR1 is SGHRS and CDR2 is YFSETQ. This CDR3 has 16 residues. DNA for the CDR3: TGCGCCAGCAGCTTGGATAGCGGGGGGATGACAGATACGCAGTATTTT. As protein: CASSLDSGGMTDTQYF.

CDR3 residues: CASSTRTGVSGELFF. The CDR3 nucleotides read TGTGCCAGCAGCACCCGGACAGGGGTGTCCGGGGAGCTGTTTTTT. The chain combines TRBV9 with TRBJ2-2; 9 positions match TRBD1. This CDR3 region has 15 residues. V shed 4 bases, J shed 6 bases, and the junction held 7 bases outside the gene matches. The V gene's germline CDR1 is SGDLS and CDR2 YYNGEE. The entire variable domain, with the rest obtained from reference TRBV9 and TRBJ2-2, is as follows: DSGVTQTPKHLITATGQRVTLRCSPRSGDLSVYWYQQSLDQGLQFLIQYYNGEERAKGNILERFSAQQFPDLHSELNLSSLELGDSALYFCASSTRTGVSGELFFGEGSRLTVL.

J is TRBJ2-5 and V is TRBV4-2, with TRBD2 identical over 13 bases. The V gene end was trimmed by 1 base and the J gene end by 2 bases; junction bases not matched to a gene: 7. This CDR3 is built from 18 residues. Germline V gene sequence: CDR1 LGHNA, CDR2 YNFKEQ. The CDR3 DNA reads TGTGCCAGCAGCCAAGTGGTACCGGGACTAGCGGGACAAGAGACCCAGTACTTC. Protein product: CASSQVVPGLAGQETQYF.

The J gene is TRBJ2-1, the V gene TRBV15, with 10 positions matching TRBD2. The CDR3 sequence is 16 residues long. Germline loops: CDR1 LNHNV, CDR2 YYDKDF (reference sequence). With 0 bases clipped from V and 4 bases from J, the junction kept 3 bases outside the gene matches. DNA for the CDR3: TGTGCCACCAGCAGAGATACTAGCGGGGCTTACAATGAGCAGTTCTTC. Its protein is CATSRDTSGAYNEQFF. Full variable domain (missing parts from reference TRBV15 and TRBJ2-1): DAMVIQNPRYQVTQFGKPVTLSCSQTLNHNVMYWYQQKSSQAPKLLFHYYDKDFNNEADTPDNFQSRRPNTSFCFLDIRSPGLGDTAMYLCATSRDTSGAYNEQFFGPGTRLTVL.

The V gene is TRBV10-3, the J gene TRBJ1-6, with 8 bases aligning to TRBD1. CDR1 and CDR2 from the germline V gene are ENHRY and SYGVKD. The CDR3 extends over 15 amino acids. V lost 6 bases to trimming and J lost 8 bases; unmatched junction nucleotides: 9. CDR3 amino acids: CAIRTQGARDSPLHF. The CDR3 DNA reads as TGTGCCATCAGGACTCAGGGGGCGCGGGATTCACCCCTCCACTTT.

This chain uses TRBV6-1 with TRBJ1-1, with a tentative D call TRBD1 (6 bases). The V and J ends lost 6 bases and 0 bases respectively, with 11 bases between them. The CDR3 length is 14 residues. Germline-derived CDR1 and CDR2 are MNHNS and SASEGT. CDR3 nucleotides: TGTGCCAGCAGCCCGACAGGTATGAACACTGAAGCTTTCTTT. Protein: CASSPTGMNTEAFF.